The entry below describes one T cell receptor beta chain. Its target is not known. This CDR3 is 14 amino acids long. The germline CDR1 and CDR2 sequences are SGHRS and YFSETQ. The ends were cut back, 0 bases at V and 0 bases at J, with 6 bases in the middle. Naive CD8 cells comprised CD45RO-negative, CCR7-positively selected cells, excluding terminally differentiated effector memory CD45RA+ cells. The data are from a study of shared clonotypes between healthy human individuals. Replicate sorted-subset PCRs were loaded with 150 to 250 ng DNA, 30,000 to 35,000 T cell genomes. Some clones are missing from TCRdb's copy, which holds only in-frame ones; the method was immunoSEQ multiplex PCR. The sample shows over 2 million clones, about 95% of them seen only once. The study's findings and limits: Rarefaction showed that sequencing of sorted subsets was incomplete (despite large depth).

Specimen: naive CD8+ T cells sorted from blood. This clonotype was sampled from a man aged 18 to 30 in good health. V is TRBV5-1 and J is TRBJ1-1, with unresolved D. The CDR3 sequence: CASSLDRMNTEAFF. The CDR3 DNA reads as TGCGCCAGCAGCTTGGACAGAATGAACACTGAAGCTTTCTTT. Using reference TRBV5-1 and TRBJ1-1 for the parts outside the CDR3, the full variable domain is KAGVTQTPRYLIKTRGQQVTLSCSPISGHRSVSWYQQTPGQGLQFLFEYFSETQRNKGNFPGRFSGRQFSNSRSEMNVSTLELGDSALYLCASSLDRMNTEAFFGQGTRLTVV.